This T cell receptor beta chain was recorded in a study of T cells in Graves' hyperthyroidism and ophthalmopathy. Exclusions: uncontrolled infection, other autoimmune disease, pregnancy, lactation. Whole-study findings and limits: Among clonotypes expanded in thyroid above 0.001, most were also found in blood. Ophthalmopathy stood apart from stable hyperthyroidism in a 13 V-J model.

TCR beta CDR3 regions were amplified from RNA. Using the HTBI primer set, a first-round RT-PCR was run on the TCR CDR3. Each CDR3 protein is one row after TCRdb ran MiXCR on the multiplex PCR reads. The data hold roughly 500,000 distinct CDR3 sequences, with 46% observed a single time. This clonotype came up many times. Its antigen remains unidentified. Germline values: CDR1 SGHRS, CDR2 YFSETQ. The CDR3 consists of 15 residues. Trimming left V 1 base short and J 4 bases short, with 14 bases between. V and J are TRBV5-1 and TRBJ2-5; D gene ambiguous. Sample: peripheral blood or thyroid tissue (not recorded which). This clonotype was sampled from an adult woman with Graves' disease, either hyperthyroidism or ophthalmopathy (not recorded which). The CDR3 nucleotides are TGCGCCAGCAGCTTGTCGGTTAGCCGGCGAGAGACCCAGTACTTC. Amino acid sequence: CASSLSVSRRETQYF.